The TCR beta chain under discussion was sequenced for a study of T cell changes during pregnancy in multiple sclerosis. This clone was detected once. Germline assignment: CDR1 LNHDA and CDR2 SQIVND (reference sequence). The CDR3 runs 13 residues. Trimming shortened V by 1 base and J by 5 bases, and 9 bases separated the two germline ends. The repertoire was sequenced with immunoSEQ multiplex PCR; TCRdb's copy has only in-frame clones and lacks some. The sample has about 26,000 clones; approximately 89% are singletons. Specimen: CD8+ T cells from peripheral blood mononuclear cells, collected in the second trimester of pregnancy. This rearrangement joins TRBV19 to TRBJ2-7; D is unclear. The sequence derives from a female donor with multiple sclerosis, enrolled in a pregnancy study. The CDR3 reads CASSIVFEDEQYF. DNA for the CDR3: TGTGCCAGTAGTATAGTGTTCGAGGACGAGCAGTACTTC.